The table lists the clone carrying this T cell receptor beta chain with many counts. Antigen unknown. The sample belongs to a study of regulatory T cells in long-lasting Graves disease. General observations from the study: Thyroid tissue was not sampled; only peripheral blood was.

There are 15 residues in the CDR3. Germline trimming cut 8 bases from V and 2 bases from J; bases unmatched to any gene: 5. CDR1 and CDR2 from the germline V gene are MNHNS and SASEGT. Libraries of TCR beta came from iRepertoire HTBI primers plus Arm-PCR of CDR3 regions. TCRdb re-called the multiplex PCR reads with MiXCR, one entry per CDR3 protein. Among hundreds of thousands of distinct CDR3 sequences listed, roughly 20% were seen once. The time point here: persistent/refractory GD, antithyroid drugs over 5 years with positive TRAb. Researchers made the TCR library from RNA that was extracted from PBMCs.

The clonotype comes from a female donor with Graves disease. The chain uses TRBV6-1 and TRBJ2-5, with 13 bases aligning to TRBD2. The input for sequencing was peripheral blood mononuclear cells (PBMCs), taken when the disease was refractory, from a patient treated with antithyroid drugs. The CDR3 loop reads CASGRLAGGQETQYF. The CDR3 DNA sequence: TGTGCCAGCGGACGACTAGCGGGAGGACAAGAGACCCAGTACTTC.